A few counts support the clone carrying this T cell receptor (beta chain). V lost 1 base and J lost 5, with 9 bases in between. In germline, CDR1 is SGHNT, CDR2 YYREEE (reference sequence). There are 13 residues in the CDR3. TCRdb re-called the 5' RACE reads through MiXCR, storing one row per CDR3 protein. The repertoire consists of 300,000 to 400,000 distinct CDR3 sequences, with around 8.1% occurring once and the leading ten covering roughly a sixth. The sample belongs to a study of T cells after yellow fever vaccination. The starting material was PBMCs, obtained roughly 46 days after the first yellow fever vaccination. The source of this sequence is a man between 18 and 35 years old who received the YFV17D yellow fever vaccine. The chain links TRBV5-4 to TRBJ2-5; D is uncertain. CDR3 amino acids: CASSLNPAETQYF. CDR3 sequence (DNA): TGTGCCAGCAGCTTGAATCCCGCGGAGACCCAGTACTTC.